Below, 31 T cell receptor beta chains from the same sample are listed, as sequenced in a study of OX40 agonist ivuxolimab in advanced cancers. Assay used: immunoSEQ multiplex PCR; TCRdb lists only in-frame clones, some missing. The sample has roughly 50,000 clones, approximately 89% seen once. The sequenced sample was CD4+ or CD8+ T cells sorted from blood, obtained in a trial of the OX40 agonist ivuxolimab. The receptors stem from an adult with an advanced solid tumor such as melanoma, head and neck, liver or kidney cancer.

The rearrangement uses TRBV27 and TRBJ2-2; the D is unclear. Per the germline V gene, CDR1 is MNHEY and CDR2 is SMNVEV (reference sequence). V dropped 4 bases and J dropped 8 bases, with 5 bases sitting between them. The CDR3 loop spans 11 amino acids. CDR3: CASSSQGELFF. As DNA, the CDR3 is TGTGCCAGCAGTTCACAGGGGGAGCTGTTTTTT.

The chain recombines TRBV28 with TRBJ2-7, with D uncertain. Germline V lookup: CDR1 MDHEN, CDR2 SYDVKM. The germline V and J ends were trimmed by 2 bases and 1 base, with 6 bases remaining between them. The CDR3 totals 13 residues. CDR3 protein: CASSLGPSYEQYV. The CDR3 DNA reads as TGTGCCAGCAGTTTAGGGCCATCCTACGAGCAGTACGTC.

V gene TRBV30 combines with J gene TRBJ2-1; 7 bases are shared with TRBD2. CDR3 length: 14 amino acids. Germline lookup yields CDR1 GTSNPN and CDR2 SVGIG (reference sequence). V lost 3 bases to trimming and J lost 8 bases; unmatched junction nucleotides: 10. CDR3 in amino acids: CAWREGLVWDEQFF. CDR3 nucleotide sequence: TGTGCCTGGAGGGAAGGACTAGTCTGGGATGAGCAGTTCTTC. Together with reference TRBV30 and TRBJ2-1, the CDR3 gives the full variable domain: SQTIHQWPATLVQPVGSPLSLECTVEGTSNPNLYWYRQAAGRGLQLLFYSVGIGQISSEVPQNLSASRPQDRQFILSSKKLLLSDSGFYLCAWREGLVWDEQFFGPGTRLTVL.

The CDR3 reads CASSLAGGFYEQYF. The CDR3 nucleotides read TGTGCCAGCAGTTTGGCAGGGGGCTTCTACGAGCAGTACTTC. V is TRBV6-5 and J is TRBJ2-7, with 8 bases matching TRBD1. Germline V gene data show CDR1 as MNHEY and CDR2 as SVGAGI. V dropped 4 bases and J dropped 3; count of bases not matched to a gene: 5. The CDR3 covers 14 residues.

The V call is TRBV7-6, the J call TRBJ1-1; D not resolved. Trimming removed 1 base from V and 2 bases from J, with 5 bases in between. CDR1 is SGHVS, CDR2 FNYEAQ, per germline. The CDR3 consists of 13 residues. CDR3 in amino acids: CASSLVRNTEAFF. CDR3 sequence (DNA): TGTGCCAGCAGCTTAGTGCGTAACACTGAAGCTTTCTTT.

This clone has a single count. V usage is TRBV11-2 and J usage is TRBJ2-2; no clear D gene. CDR1 is SGHAT, CDR2 FQNNGV, per germline. CDR3 length: 15 amino acids. Trimming cost V 1 base and J 3 bases, with 9 bases left between them. CDR3 nucleotide sequence: TGTGCCAGCAGCTTAGGGTATGGGGACACCGGGGAGCTGTTTTTT. Protein: CASSLGYGDTGELFF.

V usage is TRBV4-1 and J usage is TRBJ1-4; D is possibly TRBD1 (5 bases). Germline values: CDR1 MGHRA, CDR2 YSYEKL. The CDR3 is made up of 14 amino acids. With 1 base removed from V and 4 bases from J, the gap between germline ends came to 7 bases. For the CDR3, the DNA is TGCGCCAGCAGCCAAGGGGGGGGTAATGAAAAACTGTTTTTT. Amino acids: CASSQGGGNEKLFF.

This clone was seen only once. The chain joins TRBV9 to TRBJ1-2, with D maybe TRBD1 (5 bases). Per germline, CDR1 SGDLS and CDR2 YYNGEE. Deletions cut 0 bases from V and 3 bases from J, with 15 bases between. This CDR3 is 16 amino acids long. The CDR3 DNA reads TGTGCCAGCAGCGTAGCTGGGCAGGGATGGGACTATGGCTACACCTTC. Protein sequence: CASSVAGQGWDYGYTF.

The CDR3 here is CASSPPRETLLTEAFF. The DNA of the CDR3 is TGTGCCAGCAGCCCCCCACGGGAGACCCTATTAACTGAAGCTTTCTTT. The J gene is TRBJ1-1, the V gene TRBV7-8; no clear D gene. CDR1 SGHVS and CDR2 FQNEAQ come from the germline V gene. CDR3 size: 16 residues. V was pared by 5 bases and J by 5 bases, with 21 bases between. Full variable domain (remainder filled in from reference TRBV7-8 and TRBJ1-1): GAGVSQSPRYKVAKRGQDVALRCDPISGHVSLFWYQQALGQGPEFLTYFQNEAQLDKSGLPSDRFFAERPEGSVSTLKIQRTQQEDSAVYLCASSPPRETLLTEAFFGQGTRLTVV.

Regarding this clone: Different DNA sequences within this sample yield the same CDR3. V gene TRBV18 combines with J gene TRBJ2-3; no clear D gene. The CDR3 has 12 amino acids. Germline V gene sequence: CDR1 KGHSH, CDR2 LQKENI. V lost 2 bases to trimming and J lost 0 bases, with 0 bases between them. Here the CDR3 reads CASSPSTDTQYF. Here the CDR3 DNA reads TGTGCCAGCTCACCAAGCACAGATACGCAGTATTTT.

The gene calls are TRBV9 and TRBJ1-2; D is possibly TRBD1 (5 bases). V shed 4 bases and J shed 7 bases, with 23 bases lying between them. CDR1 and CDR2 from the germline V gene are SGDLS and YYNGEE. This CDR3 contains 16 residues. The CDR3 nucleotides read TGTGCCAGCAGCTTCAGCCAGGGACGGGGGAGAGGTGGCTACACCTTC. This translates into CASSFSQGRGRGGYTF.

This chain connects TRBV27 to TRBJ1-1, with D possibly being TRBD1 (5 bases). Per germline, CDR1 MNHEY and CDR2 SMNVEV (reference sequence). V lost 4 bases and J lost 5, with 11 bases in between. The CDR3 runs to 13 residues. This CDR3 reads CASSSLQGTEAFF. The CDR3 DNA reads as TGTGCCAGCAGTTCCCTGCAGGGAACTGAAGCTTTCTTT.

The chain joins TRBV10-3 to TRBJ1-1; 7 bases map to TRBD1. J gave up 1 base and V 2 bases, and 7 bases lay outside the gene matches. Germline V gene data show CDR1 as ENHRY and CDR2 as SYGVKD. The CDR3 contains 16 residues. The DNA for the CDR3 is TGTGCCATCAGTGAGCCCGAACAGGGGACGAACACTGAAGCTTTCTTT. This encodes CAISEPEQGTNTEAFF.

V gene TRBV28 combines with J gene TRBJ2-7; 7 nucleotides line up with TRBD2. V lost 5 bases to trimming and J lost 6 bases; unmatched junction nucleotides: 4. There are 12 residues in the CDR3. Germline CDR1 MDHEN, CDR2 SYDVKM. CDR3 loop: CASSLGGGEQYF. The CDR3 coding sequence is TGTGCCAGCAGTCTTGGGGGGGGCGAGCAGTACTTC.

J is TRBJ2-3 and V is TRBV12-2; the table's D gene call, TRBD2, was not cross checked with the DNA. TRBV12-2 is classified as a pseudogene. The length of the CDR3 is 18 residues. CDR3 DNA sequence: TGTGCAAGTCGCTTAGCCCCGACTAGCGCCCACCGGGGAGATACGCAGTATTTT. As protein: CASRLAPTSAHRGDTQYF.

V usage is TRBV28 and J usage is TRBJ1-5; 7 bases are a match to TRBD1. CDR1 is MDHEN, CDR2 SYDVKM, per germline. The CDR3 extends over 14 amino acids. J lost 2 bases, V lost 4 bases, and 2 bases had no gene match. The CDR3 sequence is CASSSQGGNQPQHF. In DNA form, the CDR3 reads TGTGCCAGCAGTTCCCAGGGGGGCAATCAGCCCCAGCATTTT.

This sequence joins TRBV15 and TRBJ2-5; no firm D call. Trimming removed 7 bases from V and 0 bases from J, with 9 bases in between. Germline-derived CDR1 and CDR2 are LNHNV and YYDKDF (reference sequence). The CDR3 consists of 13 residues. CDR3 amino acids: CATTLSYQETQYF. The CDR3 DNA follows: TGTGCCACCACCCTCAGCTACCAAGAGACCCAGTACTTC.

The rearrangement uses TRBV7-9 and TRBJ2-3; D unclear. V was clipped by 3 bases and J by 5 bases, with 15 bases between them. The CDR3 runs to 15 residues. From germline, CDR1 is SEHNR and CDR2 FQNEAQ (reference sequence). The chain's CDR3 is CASSFIVLGVDTQYF. CDR3 nucleotide sequence: TGTGCCAGCAGCTTCATAGTACTTGGGGTAGATACGCAGTATTTT.

This chain links TRBV5-6 with TRBJ2-7; D ambiguous. This CDR3 is built from 16 residues. Deletions cut 4 bases from V and 2 bases from J, with 19 bases between. Germline CDR1 and CDR2: SGHDT and YYEEEE. The CDR3 DNA is TGTGCCAGCAGCGACTTTGGACGACTTCCCACCTACGAGCAGTACTTC. This sequence encodes CASSDFGRLPTYEQYF. The full variable domain, with the rest looked up from reference TRBV5-6 and TRBJ2-7, is DAGVTQSPTHLIKTRGQQVTLRCSPKSGHDTVSWYQQALGQGPQFIFQYYEEEERQRGNFPDRFSGHQFPNYSSELNVNALLLGDSALYLCASSDFGRLPTYEQYFGPGTRLTVT.

This clone turned up a few times. Other DNA sequences in the sample encode the same CDR3. The chain joins TRBV19 to TRBJ1-1; D ambiguous. Trimming stripped 2 bases from V and 5 bases from J, with 6 bases between. CDR1 is LNHDA and CDR2 is SQIVND in the germline V gene (reference sequence). The CDR3 totals 12 residues. CDR3 amino acids: CASSIPRTEAFF. The CDR3 region has the DNA TGTGCCAGTAGTATACCGCGAACTGAAGCTTTCTTT.

The chain combines TRBV7-9 with TRBJ1-1, with 9 bases lining up with TRBD1. The CDR3 covers 13 residues. The germline V gene encodes CDR1 SEHNR and CDR2 FQNEAQ (reference sequence). Germline trimming cut 4 bases from V and 11 bases from J; bases unmatched to any gene: 8. CDR3 sequence: CASSSGQGQMAFF. The DNA of the CDR3 is TGTGCCAGCAGCTCTGGACAGGGGCAGATGGCTTTCTTT.

In its sample, this clone was seen once. The rearrangement uses TRBV11-2 and TRBJ2-3; maybe TRBD2 (6 bases). Trimming removed 11 bases from V and 1 base from J, with 13 bases in between. The CDR3 consists of 13 residues. The V gene's germline CDR1 is SGHAT and CDR2 FQNNGV. The CDR3 is CAGGGQGTDTQYF. The CDR3 region has the DNA TGTGCCGGTGGAGGGCAAGGCACAGATACGCAGTATTTT.

The chain employs TRBV7-9 and TRBJ1-5; TRBD1 aligns across 7 bases. Unmatched junction bases numbered 8, after V lost 1 base and J lost 2 bases. CDR1 and CDR2 (germline): SEHNR, FQNEAQ (reference sequence). The CDR3 covers 17 residues. The CDR3 is CASSLVGTDLGNQPQHF. The CDR3 DNA reads as TGTGCCAGCAGCTTAGTGGGGACAGACCTAGGCAATCAGCCCCAGCATTTT.

The chain joins TRBV5-1 to TRBJ2-1; D perhaps matches TRBD2 (6 bases). Germline lookup yields CDR1 SGHRS and CDR2 YFSETQ. Trimming stripped 4 bases from V and 0 bases from J, with 11 bases between. This CDR3 comprises 15 residues. The CDR3 reads CASSPGEDSYNEQFF. The CDR3 DNA reads as TGCGCCAGCAGCCCCGGGGAGGACTCCTACAATGAGCAGTTCTTC.

The chain is built from TRBV9 and TRBJ1-1; D perhaps matches TRBD1 (6 bases). Looked up from germline, CDR1 is SGDLS and CDR2 is YYNGEE. V lost 3 bases, J lost 2 bases, and 11 bases lay in between. The CDR3 has 14 amino acids. CDR3: CASSAQGANTEAFF. CDR3 DNA sequence: TGTGCCAGCAGCGCACAGGGTGCAAACACTGAAGCTTTCTTT.

The chain employs TRBV5-8 and TRBJ1-2; D is uncertain. The CDR3 has 12 amino acids. V was cut by 0 bases and J by 8 bases, with 8 bases left in between. CDR1 and CDR2 (germline): SGHTS, YDEGEE. The DNA for the CDR3 is TGTGCCAGCAGCTTGGGACGGATCGGCTACACCTTC. It yields the protein CASSLGRIGYTF.

This chain joins TRBV28 and TRBJ1-2, with 9 nucleotides matching TRBD1. This CDR3 region has 14 residues. J lost 1 base, V lost 6 bases, and 3 bases had no gene match. Germline V gene data show CDR1 as MDHEN and CDR2 as SYDVKM. CDR3 amino acids: CASSYRGRNYGYTF. The CDR3 DNA follows: TGTGCCAGCAGCTACAGGGGGCGTAACTATGGCTACACCTTC.

The chain is built from TRBV28 and TRBJ1-6; no definite D call. CDR1 is MDHEN, CDR2 SYDVKM, per germline. The CDR3 totals 15 residues. V lost 6 bases to trimming and J lost 8 bases, with 17 bases between them. The CDR3 is CASSQTLPVHSPLHF. The CDR3 nucleotides are TGTGCCAGCAGCCAAACACTCCCCGTGCATTCACCCCTCCACTTT. Full variable domain (outside the CDR3, taken from reference TRBV28 and TRBJ1-6): DVKVTQSSRYLVKRTGEKVFLECVQDMDHENMFWYRQDPGLGLRLIYFSYDVKMKEKGDIPEGYSVSREKKERFSLILESASTNQTSMYLCASSQTLPVHSPLHFGNGTRLTVT.

This chain joins TRBV7-2 and TRBJ1-4; D is unclear. Trimming stripped 5 bases from V and 7 bases from J, with 14 bases between. This CDR3 is built from 14 residues. CDR1 is SGHTA and CDR2 is FQGNSA in the germline V gene. CDR3 in amino acids: CASSSGRVFEKLFF. DNA of the CDR3: TGTGCCAGCAGCAGCGGCCGGGTATTTGAAAAACTGTTTTTT.

This clone was picked up a small number of times. The chain is built from TRBV5-6 and TRBJ2-7; 11 nucleotides agree with TRBD1. The germline V gene encodes CDR1 SGHDT and CDR2 YYEEEE. Trimming at V came to 5 bases and at J to 6 bases, leaving 7 bases not matched to a gene. The CDR3 is 14 residues long. The CDR3 is CASSPGTGGFEQYF. The CDR3 nucleotides are TGTGCCAGCAGTCCCGGGACAGGGGGTTTCGAGCAGTACTTC.

The chain is built from TRBV2 and TRBJ2-7; tentative D call: TRBD1 (5 bases). CDR1 is SNHLY and CDR2 is FYNNEI in the germline V gene. The CDR3 extends over 13 amino acids. V lost 6 bases to trimming and J lost 2 bases, with 11 bases between them. The CDR3 DNA sequence: TGTGCCAGCAGAGGGGAAGAGACCTACGAGCAGTACTTC. It encodes CASRGEETYEQYF.